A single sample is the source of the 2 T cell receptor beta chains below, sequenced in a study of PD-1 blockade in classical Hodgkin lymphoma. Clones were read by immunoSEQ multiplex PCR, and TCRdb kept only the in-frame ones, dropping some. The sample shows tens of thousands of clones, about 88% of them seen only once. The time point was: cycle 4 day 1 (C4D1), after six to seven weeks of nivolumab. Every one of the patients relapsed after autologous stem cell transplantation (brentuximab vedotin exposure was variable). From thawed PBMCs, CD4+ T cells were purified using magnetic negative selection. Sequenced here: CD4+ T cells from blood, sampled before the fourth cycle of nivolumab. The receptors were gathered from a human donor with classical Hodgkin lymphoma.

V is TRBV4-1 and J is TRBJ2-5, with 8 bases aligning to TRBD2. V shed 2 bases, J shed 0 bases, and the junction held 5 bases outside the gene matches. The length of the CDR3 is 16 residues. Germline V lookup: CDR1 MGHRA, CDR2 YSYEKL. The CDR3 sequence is CASSQLLAEYQETQYF. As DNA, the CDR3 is TGCGCCAGCAGCCAACTACTAGCGGAGTACCAAGAGACCCAGTACTTC.

The CDR3 region has the DNA TGTGCCAGCAGCTGGAATTCGGGAGGCCTCATAAATACGCAGTATTTT. Translating it yields CASSWNSGGLINTQYF. The rearrangement joins TRBV5-6 to TRBJ2-3; 7 nucleotides agree with TRBD2. This CDR3 is 16 amino acids long. Germline V CDR1 and CDR2: SGHDT, YYEEEE. V lost 3 bases, J lost 7 bases, and 14 bases stayed unmatched.